Listed below are T cell receptor beta chains from one sample, sequenced in a study of shared clonotypes between healthy human individuals. Using immunoSEQ multiplex PCR, the repertoire was profiled, and TCRdb retains in-frame clones only, with some absent. The sample lists around 690,000 clones; around 90% were seen once. Material: memory CD8+ T cells from PBMCs. The receptor set was obtained from a man younger than 35 in good health. Some clones in this sample may be carry-over from other donors' samples. Both conserved end residues are part of each CDR3. A D gene is named only where the DNA matches it firmly.

V	D	J	CDR3	DNA
TRBV28	NA	TRBJ1-1	CASRRGEAFF	TGTGCCAGCAGGCGCGGTGAAGCTTTCTTT
TRBV28	NA	TRBJ2-1	CASSPPGGRRLTEQFF	TGTGCCAGCAGCCCCCCAGGTGGGAGGCGCCTTACTGAGCAGTTCTTC
TRBV15	NA	TRBJ1-1	CATSRVRGTEAFF	TGTGCCACCAGCAGAGTAAGAGGCACTGAAGCTTTCTTT
TRBV7-6	TRBD2	TRBJ2-2	CASSPPAGGGTGELFF	TGTGCCAGCAGCCCACCGGCGGGAGGGGGCACCGGGGAGCTGTTTTTT
TRBV7-2	NA	TRBJ2-7	CASSWGSGEQYF	TGTGCCAGCAGTTGGGGGTCTGGCGAGCAGTACTTC
TRBV19	TRBD1	TRBJ1-5	CASVQGVGSNQPQHF	TGTGCCAGCGTCCAGGGGGTCGGGAGCAATCAGCCCCAGCATTTT
TRBV10-3	NA	TRBJ2-7	CAISESSMRGKDEQYF	TGTGCCATCAGTGAGTCGAGTATGAGGGGGAAAGACGAGCAGTACTTC
TRBV30	NA	TRBJ2-7	CAWSVGQGYEQYF	TGTGCCTGGAGTGTAGGGCAGGGCTACGAGCAGTACTTC
TRBV28	TRBD2	TRBJ2-1	CASSSYLNSGGTYNEQFF	TGTGCCAGCAGTTCCTACTTAAACTCGGGAGGGACCTACAATGAGCAGTTCTTC
TRBV10-2	NA	TRBJ2-6	CASSRRKQSRANVLTF	TGCGCCAGCAGTAGACGAAAACAAAGTCGGGCCAACGTCCTGACTTTC
TRBV28	NA	TRBJ2-6	CASSPGPFSGANVLTF	TGTGCCAGCAGTCCGGGACCGTTCTCTGGGGCCAACGTCCTGACTTTC
TRBV7-3	TRBD2	TRBJ2-1	CASSLSSGTTPYNEQFF	TGTGCCAGCAGCTTATCCTCCGGGACTACCCCCTACAATGAGCAGTTCTTC
TRBV19	NA	TRBJ1-1	CASTQTRGRQNTEAFF	TGTGCCAGTACCCAAACGCGGGGCAGGCAGAACACTGAAGCTTTCTTT
TRBV21-1	NA	TRBJ2-1	CASSKAERHAPHEQFF	TGTGCCAGCAGCAAGGCGGAGCGACACGCACCTCATGAGCAGTTCTTC
TRBV27	NA	TRBJ1-5	CASRVGAGNSNQPQHF	TGTGCCAGCAGGGTGGGCGCAGGGAATAGCAATCAGCCCCAGCATTTT
TRBV6-1	TRBD2	TRBJ2-5	CASIDPGLAVRQETQYF	TGTGCCAGCATTGATCCGGGACTAGCGGTCAGGCAAGAGACCCAGTACTTC
TRBV29-1	NA	TRBJ2-3	CSASTDTQYF	TGCAGCGCCAGTACAGATACGCAGTATTTT
TRBV5-1	NA	TRBJ1-1	CASISDNTEAFF	TGCGCCAGCATATCGGATAACACTGAAGCTTTCTTT